The clone carrying this TCR beta chain came up a few times. Antigen unknown. These data belong to a study of human T cells and chemical hapten exposure. About the study: Patches with 0.01% DPC went on the upper back, and the tests were read at 6 days.

For the library, individual cDNA molecules each received unique molecular identifiers. Original handling: A per-sample median of roughly 96,000 TCRs was observed, with a range of about 23,224 to 750,000. MiXCR, run by TCRdb on the RACE reads, gives a single entry per CDR3 protein. TCRdb, not the authors, supplied the V and J calls. The repertoire holds 100,000 to 150,000 distinct CDR3 sequences, about an eighth seen once, with around 0.84% in the top ten. Study-level points and caveats: Significantly more large CDR3 similarity clusters arose among expanded TCRs than among controls.

Time point specified: patch test 1, 2 weeks after DPC sensitization. Treatment here: therapeutic diphenylcyclopropenone sensitization with weekly scalp DPC. This CDR3 comprises 17 residues. The V gene's germline CDR1 is ENHRY and CDR2 SYGVKD. The junction had 6 bases not matched to a gene; V was cut back by 0 bases and J by 0 bases. This sample comprised whole blood, obtained in connection with sensitization to the hapten diphenylcyclopropenone (DPC). This clonotype was sampled from a man younger than 35 with alopecia areata. Some clones in this sample may be carry-over from other donors' samples. The gene calls are TRBV10-3 and TRBJ2-5; 8 bases map to TRBD2. In nucleotides, the CDR3 is TGTGCCATCAGTGAGTCGGGCGGGGGGACGTACCAAGAGACCCAGTACTTC. Amino acid sequence: CAISESGGGTYQETQYF.